This record looks at one TCR beta chain sequence and its context. The sample belongs to a study of blood T cell repertoires in COVID-19. For the study at large: COVID-19 samples, acute and convalescent, were from the United States, Italy and Spain. T cells, B-cell-depleted T cells, or PBMCs supplied cDNA or gDNA.

As processed by the authors: Quantification of nucleated cells was approximated via reference gene primer amplification. Using immunoSEQ multiplex PCR, the repertoire was profiled, and TCRdb retains in-frame clones only, with some absent. The DNA gave D and trimming, while V, J and clone size come from that table. The profile shows about 93,000 clones, around four fifths of them singletons. There are 14 residues in the CDR3. V was pared by 7 bases and J by 1 base, with 14 bases between. Germline CDR1 SNHLY, CDR2 FYNNEI. The source material was peripheral blood. This clonotype was obtained from a human donor in a cohort sampled during active COVID-19. This chain links TRBV2 with TRBJ2-7, with D possibly TRBD1 on 5 matching bases. CDR3 bases: TGTGCCAGCACCGAGACAGCTAATTCCTACGAGCAGTACTTC. Its protein product is CASTETANSYEQYF.